A single sample is the source of the 25 T cell receptor beta chains below, sequenced in a study of blood T cell repertoires in COVID-19. Sequencing was performed with immunoSEQ multiplex PCR; in TCRdb, only in-frame clones are kept and a portion is missing. The sample holds 180,000 or so clones, about 80% seen once. Sequenced input: peripheral blood. The receptors originated from a human donor with acute or convalescent COVID-19. The donor label of this sample is uncertain.

CDR3 amino acids: CAIRRGETGEQYF. Here the CDR3 DNA reads TGTGCCATCAGGCGGGGGGAAACAGGGGAGCAGTACTTC. The J gene is TRBJ2-7, the V gene TRBV10-3; 8 bases fit TRBD2. The junction had 8 bases not matched to a gene; V was cut back by 6 bases and J by 7 bases. Per the germline V gene, CDR1 is ENHRY and CDR2 is SYGVKD. The CDR3 has 13 residues.

The chain employs TRBV5-1 and TRBJ2-7; 7 nucleotides match TRBD1. The CDR3 extends over 13 amino acids. V shed 7 bases, J shed 0 bases, and the junction held 4 bases outside the gene matches. Germline CDR1 is SGHRS and CDR2 is YFSETQ. In DNA, the CDR3 is TGCGCCAGCTCCGACAGGGTCTCCTACGAGCAGTACTTC. The encoded protein is CASSDRVSYEQYF.

This chain links TRBV19 with TRBJ1-6; no reliable D call. V lost 2 bases to trimming and J lost 9 bases, with 11 bases between them. The CDR3 runs 14 residues. Germline-derived CDR1 and CDR2 are LNHDA and SQIVND (reference sequence). CDR3 nucleotide sequence: TGTGCCAGTAGTATACCCACGCCCGGTTCACCCCTCCACTTT. As protein: CASSIPTPGSPLHF.

V gene TRBV2 combines with J gene TRBJ2-1, with 14 bases matching TRBD2. Germline loops: CDR1 SNHLY, CDR2 FYNNEI. There are 16 residues in the CDR3. The J segment lost 7 bases and the V segment lost 5 bases, leaving 7 bases of the junction unmatched. In DNA, the CDR3 is TGTGCCAGCAGTCAGAAGACTAGCGGGAGGGGGAATGAGCAGTTCTTC. Protein: CASSQKTSGRGNEQFF.

The rearrangement links TRBV14 to TRBJ2-6; 8 bases fit TRBD2. Germline values: CDR1 SGHDN, CDR2 FVKESK. J was trimmed by 1 base and V by 6 bases; bases with no gene match: 17. The CDR3 extends over 20 amino acids. CDR3 region: CASSRGGPHPLISGANVLTF. The DNA for the CDR3 is TGTGCCAGCAGTCGGGGGGGGCCACACCCCCTTATTTCTGGGGCCAACGTCCTGACTTTC.

J is TRBJ1-2 and V is TRBV5-4; TRBD1 might be the D (5 bases). Trimming removed 5 bases from V and 1 base from J, with 12 bases in between. CDR3 length: 14 amino acids. Germline CDR1 is SGHNT and CDR2 is YYREEE (reference sequence). The CDR3 spells CASSPDTFNYGYTF. CDR3 sequence (DNA): TGTGCCAGCAGTCCGGACACTTTTAACTATGGCTACACCTTC.

The chain uses TRBV18 and TRBJ2-7, with 10 bases identical to TRBD1. CDR1 is KGHSH and CDR2 is LQKENI in the germline V gene. V lost 2 bases, J lost 1 base, and 2 bases stayed unmatched. The CDR3 runs 15 residues. The CDR3, as DNA: TGTGCCAGCTCACCAACGGGACAGGGGTCCTACGAGCAGTACTTC. Translated: CASSPTGQGSYEQYF.

This clone appeared a single time. V gene TRBV18 combines with J gene TRBJ2-7, with D tentatively TRBD1 (5 bases). Germline V CDR1 and CDR2: KGHSH, LQKENI. Trimming pared 4 bases from V and 2 bases from J, leaving 15 bases between. The CDR3 covers 15 residues. CDR3 DNA sequence: TGTGCCAGCTCACTGGTCTTAGGGGAACCCTACGAGCAGTACTTC. It yields the protein CASSLVLGEPYEQYF. Using reference TRBV18 and TRBJ2-7 for the parts outside the CDR3, the full variable domain is NAGVMQNPRHLVRRRGQEARLRCSPMKGHSHVYWYRQLPEEGLKFMVYLQKENIIDESGMPKERFSAEFPKEGPSILRIQQVVRGDSAAYFCASSLVLGEPYEQYFGPGTRLTVT.

Here the CDR3 reads CSARSGGTQYF. In DNA form, the CDR3 reads TGCAGTGCTAGATCAGGGGGAACCCAGTACTTC. The rearrangement links TRBV20-1 to TRBJ2-5, with 7 bases fitting TRBD1. The V gene end was trimmed by 2 bases and the J gene end by 8 bases; junction bases not matched to a gene: 2. Germline V gene data show CDR1 as DFQATT and CDR2 as SNEGSKA (reference sequence). This CDR3 is 11 amino acids long.

This chain connects TRBV10-1 to TRBJ1-2, with a tentative D call TRBD1 (5 bases). Germline CDR1 is WNHNN and CDR2 is SYGVQD (reference sequence). V was shortened by 4 bases and J by 6 bases, with 12 bases between the two germline ends. CDR3 size: 13 residues. Here the CDR3 reads CASSVAGIHGYTF. CDR3 coding DNA: TGCGCCAGCAGTGTTGCAGGGATCCATGGCTACACCTTC.

This clone appeared a single time. CDR3: CASRTSPAYNEQFF. As DNA, the CDR3 is TGTGCCAGCAGGACTAGCCCTGCCTACAATGAGCAGTTCTTC. The V and J genes are TRBV28 and TRBJ2-1; 7 bases fit TRBD2. This CDR3 is built from 14 residues. J was trimmed by 2 bases and V by 6 bases; bases with no gene match: 4. Germline assignment: CDR1 MDHEN and CDR2 SYDVKM.

The chain links TRBV6-5 to TRBJ1-3; no reliable D call. Germline V gene data show CDR1 as MNHEY and CDR2 as SVGAGI. The CDR3 is 15 residues long. V dropped 2 bases and J dropped 0 bases, with 8 bases sitting between them. CDR3 sequence: CASSYAGDSGNTIYF. The CDR3 coding sequence is TGTGCCAGCAGTTACGCGGGCGACTCTGGAAACACCATATATTTT.

This chain uses TRBV7-2 with TRBJ1-2, with a weak D call TRBD1 (6 bases). The CDR3 covers 11 residues. Germline CDR1 and CDR2: SGHTA and FQGNSA. The ends were cut back, 1 base at V and 10 bases at J, with 7 bases in the middle. CDR3 residues: CASSLGGPYTF. The DNA for the CDR3 is TGTGCCAGCAGCTTAGGGGGGCCCTACACCTTC.

This chain joins TRBV3-1 (or the pseudogene TRBV3-2) and TRBJ1-1; a weak D match, TRBD1 (6 bases). This CDR3 comprises 16 residues. V lost 1 base, J lost 5 bases, and 17 bases lay in between. Germline V gene lookup returns CDR1 LGHDT and CDR2 YNNKEL (reference sequence). The CDR3 reads CASSQGRMGARTEAFF. The CDR3 bases are TGTGCCAGCAGCCAAGGTCGTATGGGGGCCAGAACTGAAGCTTTCTTT.

The gene calls are TRBV6-2 or TRBV6-3 and TRBJ2-6, with a tentative D call TRBD2 (6 bases). Trimming pared 4 bases from V and 0 bases from J, leaving 19 bases between. CDR1 and CDR2 from the germline V gene are MNHEY and SVGEGT. The CDR3 contains 19 residues. The CDR3 nucleotides are TGTGCCAGCAGTTTTGTGACCGGGACTCCGAGCTCTGGGGCCAACGTCCTGACTTTC. As protein: CASSFVTGTPSSGANVLTF.

This clone was found a few times. The chain is built from TRBV9 and TRBJ1-1; D ambiguous. The germline CDR1 and CDR2 sequences are SGDLS and YYNGEE. V dropped 0 bases and J dropped 3 bases, with 6 bases sitting between them. This CDR3 spans 13 amino acids. CDR3 residues: CASSVDRDTEAFF. CDR3 DNA sequence: TGTGCCAGCAGCGTAGATCGCGACACTGAAGCTTTCTTT.

The V gene is TRBV7-2, the J gene TRBJ2-3; tentative D call: TRBD2 (5 bases). Germline CDR1 is SGHTA and CDR2 is FQGNSA. V gave up 6 bases and J gave up 2 bases, with 18 bases separating them. The CDR3 spans 16 residues. The CDR3 is CASRPTGERFTDTQYF. CDR3 nucleotide sequence: TGTGCCAGCAGACCTACTGGAGAGCGGTTCACAGATACGCAGTATTTT.

J is TRBJ1-3 and V is TRBV4-1; D gene unclear. CDR1 and CDR2 from the germline V gene are MGHRA and YSYEKL. The CDR3 totals 16 residues. V lost 0 bases, J lost 4 bases, and 13 bases lay in between. The CDR3 coding sequence is TGCGCCAGCAGCCAAGAGAACAGCCTCGGAGGAAACACCATATATTTT. Translating gives CASSQENSLGGNTIYF.

The rearrangement uses TRBV28 and TRBJ2-1; 8 bases line up with TRBD2. Germline CDR1 reads MDHEN; CDR2 reads SYDVKM. With 2 bases clipped from V and 1 base from J, the junction kept 1 base outside the gene matches. This CDR3 region has 15 residues. Here the CDR3 reads CASSLPGGSYNEQFF. As DNA, the CDR3 is TGTGCCAGCAGTTTACCGGGAGGGTCCTACAATGAGCAGTTCTTC.

V is TRBV5-1 and J is TRBJ2-7, with D maybe TRBD2 (6 bases). This CDR3 spans 14 amino acids. V lost 4 bases, J lost 4 bases, and 15 bases lay in between. Per the germline V gene, CDR1 is SGHRS and CDR2 is YFSETQ. The chain's CDR3 is CASSGSGTSYEQYF. CDR3 coding DNA: TGCGCCAGCAGCGGGTCCGGGACTTCTTACGAGCAGTACTTC.

The chain links TRBV5-6 to TRBJ1-2, with D hard to call. The length of the CDR3 is 11 residues. The germline gives CDR1 SGHDT, CDR2 YYEEEE. V lost 0 bases and J lost 8, with 5 bases in between. CDR3 loop: CASSLGGGYTF. The CDR3, as DNA: TGTGCCAGCAGCTTGGGAGGGGGCTACACCTTC.

This chain connects TRBV30 to TRBJ2-2; 9 nucleotides align to TRBD1. The junction had 4 bases not matched to a gene; V was cut back by 3 bases and J by 2 bases. This CDR3 has 15 residues. Germline V gene data show CDR1 as GTSNPN and CDR2 as SVGIG (reference sequence). CDR3 loop: CAWSAGQGNTGELFF. The CDR3 DNA reads as TGTGCCTGGAGCGCGGGACAGGGTAACACCGGGGAGCTGTTTTTT.

The chain uses TRBV7-2 and TRBJ1-1; 8 bases are a match to TRBD1. The CDR3 extends over 13 amino acids. With V trimmed by 5 bases and J by 6 bases, 5 bases remained unmatched. Germline CDR1 and CDR2: SGHTA and FQGNSA. CDR3 amino acids: CASSARQGSEAFF. The CDR3 nucleotides read TGTGCCAGCAGCGCCCGACAGGGGTCTGAAGCTTTCTTT.

V is TRBV11-2 and J is TRBJ2-2; the match to TRBD1 covers 8 bases. Per the germline V gene, CDR1 is SGHAT and CDR2 is FQNNGV. The trim removed 5 bases at V and 0 bases at J, leaving 8 bases unmatched. The CDR3 has 17 amino acids. CDR3 in amino acids: CASSPRDRPANTGELFF. CDR3 DNA: TGTGCCAGCAGCCCACGGGACAGGCCGGCGAACACCGGGGAGCTGTTTTTT. Supplemented by reference TRBV11-2 and TRBJ2-2, the full variable domain reads EAGVAQSPRYKIIEKRQSVAFWCNPISGHATLYWYQQILGQGPKLLIQFQNNGVVDDSQLPKDRFSAERLKGVDSTLKIQPAKLEDSAVYLCASSPRDRPANTGELFFGEGSRLTVL.

The CDR3 sequence is CASSLTRSKGYTF. As DNA, the CDR3 is TGTGCCAGCAGCTTAACTCGCAGTAAGGGCTACACCTTC. The gene calls are TRBV7-3 and TRBJ1-2; D remains unclear. CDR1 is SGHTA and CDR2 is FQGTGA in the germline V gene. The CDR3 spans 13 residues. Trimming took off 0 bases at V and 8 bases at J, with 10 bases between the two ends.